These 9 T cell receptor beta chains were sequenced from one sample in a study of cytomegalovirus exposure and HLA in healthy donors. The PCR used 60 Vbeta and 13 Jbeta primers. Assay used: immunoSEQ multiplex PCR; TCRdb lists only in-frame clones, some missing. The sample includes 60,000 to 75,000 clones, roughly four fifths of them seen just once. Material for sequencing was PBMCs. These receptors came from a woman aged 60-75 years in good health and CMV-seropositive.

The rearrangement joins TRBV13 to TRBJ1-1; TRBD1 agrees at 8 bases. Trimming cost V 5 bases and J 7 bases; bases outside gene matches: 9. Germline assignment: CDR1 PRHDT and CDR2 FYEKMQ (reference sequence). The CDR3 contains 14 residues. The CDR3 DNA follows: TGTGCCAGCAGCCGACAGGGGAAGTTGTTTGAAGCTTTCTTT. It encodes CASSRQGKLFEAFF.

This CDR3 reads CASSPGLAETYNEQFF. The CDR3 nucleotides read TGTGCCAGCAGTCCTGGACTAGCGGAGACCTACAATGAGCAGTTCTTC. V is TRBV2 and J is TRBJ2-1; 10 bases map to TRBD2. The CDR3 extends over 16 amino acids. J lost 2 bases, V lost 5 bases, and 6 bases had no gene match. Per the germline V gene, CDR1 is SNHLY and CDR2 is FYNNEI.

The chain links TRBV19 to TRBJ1-1, with 7 bases that match TRBD1. Germline CDR1 LNHDA, CDR2 SQIVND (reference sequence). The CDR3 runs 13 residues. V gave up 6 bases and J gave up 12 bases; unmatched junction bases: 13. Here the CDR3 reads CASSTTGNGWPFF. The CDR3 DNA is TGTGCCAGTAGCACGACAGGGAATGGTTGGCCTTTCTTT.

The chain employs TRBV9 and TRBJ2-5; 9 bases agree with TRBD1. V trimming: 2 bases; J trimming: 5 bases; junction bases outside the gene matches: 7. CDR3 length equals 15 residues. CDR1 and CDR2 from the germline V gene are SGDLS and YYNGEE. CDR3 DNA: TGTGCCAGCAGCGTTCTTGGGACAGGGCGGGAGACCCAGTACTTC. Translation: CASSVLGTGRETQYF.

The gene calls are TRBV10-3 and TRBJ2-6; possibly TRBD1 for D (6 bases). From germline, CDR1 is ENHRY and CDR2 SYGVKD. This CDR3 comprises 17 residues. V was cut by 6 bases and J by 0 bases, with 15 bases left in between. The CDR3: CAISGKGQISGANVLTF. The CDR3, as DNA: TGTGCCATCAGCGGAAAAGGACAGATCTCTGGGGCCAACGTCCTGACTTTC.

The V call is TRBV7-2, the J call TRBJ1-1; no definite D call. The V gene's germline CDR1 is SGHTA and CDR2 FQGNSA. The CDR3 loop spans 12 amino acids. V gave up 3 bases and J gave up 5 bases, with 7 bases separating them. CDR3: CASSLIRTEAFF. In DNA form, the CDR3 reads TGTGCCAGCAGCTTGATTAGAACTGAAGCTTTCTTT. The whole variable domain, filled in from reference TRBV7-2 and TRBJ1-1, reads GAGVSQSPSNKVTEKGKDVELRCDPISGHTALYWYRQSLGQGLEFLIYFQGNSAPDKSGLPSDRFSAERTGGSVSTLTIQRTQQEDSAVYLCASSLIRTEAFFGQGTRLTVV.

The sample holds a few counts of this clone. This chain uses TRBV5-1 with TRBJ1-1; D is unclear. The V end was cut by 3 bases, the J end by 4 bases, with 13 bases between. CDR3 length equals 14 residues. Germline lookup yields CDR1 SGHRS and CDR2 YFSETQ. The CDR3, as DNA: TGCGCCAGCAGCTCGCGACCCAGCGGCACTGAAGCTTTCTTT. Protein: CASSSRPSGTEAFF.

This clone was seen just once. This rearrangement joins TRBV5-1 to TRBJ2-1; 7 bases line up with TRBD1. Per germline, CDR1 SGHRS and CDR2 YFSETQ. V shed 0 bases and J 3 bases; nucleotides not matched to a gene: 3. The CDR3 has 15 residues. The chain's CDR3 is CASSLGGTDYNEQFF. The CDR3 DNA reads as TGCGCCAGCAGCTTGGGGGGGACAGACTACAATGAGCAGTTCTTC. Full variable domain (remainder filled in from reference TRBV5-1 and TRBJ2-1): KAGVTQTPRYLIKTRGQQVTLSCSPISGHRSVSWYQQTPGQGLQFLFEYFSETQRNKGNFPGRFSGRQFSNSRSEMNVSTLELGDSALYLCASSLGGTDYNEQFFGPGTRLTVL.

This clone was detected a few times. The J gene is TRBJ2-1, the V gene TRBV5-5; D remains unclear. V lost 4 bases to trimming and J lost 3 bases, with 8 bases between them. The CDR3 has 13 amino acids. The germline gives CDR1 SGHKS, CDR2 YYEKEE (reference sequence). This CDR3 is CASSGRVYNEQFF. The DNA for the CDR3 is TGTGCCAGCAGCGGCCGGGTCTACAATGAGCAGTTCTTC.